The clone carrying this T cell receptor (beta chain) was counted a few times. Its antigen is not known. The record originates from a study of cytomegalovirus exposure and HLA in healthy donors. Looking at the study overall: Findings of an earlier analysis included under 140 million unique TCR beta sequences from roughly 180 million T cells.

The primer mix had 60 Vbeta and 13 Jbeta primers. The data were produced by immunoSEQ multiplex PCR, yet TCRdb's version contains in-frame clones alone and is incomplete. The data contain some 190,000 clones, around 80% of them singletons. Whereas donors were nominally healthy upon sampling, unrecorded immune exposures were probable. Per the germline V gene, CDR1 is SGHTA and CDR2 is FQGNSA. Germline trimming cut 3 bases from V and 6 bases from J; bases unmatched to any gene: 4. The CDR3 is 15 residues long. Broader study findings: The availability of immune exposure information extended only to CMV serostatus. HLA alleles showed associations with some 15,000 TCR beta sequences in a later analysis, at a 0.05 false discovery rate.

This TCR came from a woman aged 25-40 years in good health and CMV-seropositive. V is TRBV7-2 and J is TRBJ1-5; 11 bases are shared with TRBD1. Sequenced material: PBMCs. The CDR3 DNA sequence: TGTGCCAGCAGCTTGACCGGGACAGGGGGTCAGCCCCAGCATTTT. This sequence encodes CASSLTGTGGQPQHF.